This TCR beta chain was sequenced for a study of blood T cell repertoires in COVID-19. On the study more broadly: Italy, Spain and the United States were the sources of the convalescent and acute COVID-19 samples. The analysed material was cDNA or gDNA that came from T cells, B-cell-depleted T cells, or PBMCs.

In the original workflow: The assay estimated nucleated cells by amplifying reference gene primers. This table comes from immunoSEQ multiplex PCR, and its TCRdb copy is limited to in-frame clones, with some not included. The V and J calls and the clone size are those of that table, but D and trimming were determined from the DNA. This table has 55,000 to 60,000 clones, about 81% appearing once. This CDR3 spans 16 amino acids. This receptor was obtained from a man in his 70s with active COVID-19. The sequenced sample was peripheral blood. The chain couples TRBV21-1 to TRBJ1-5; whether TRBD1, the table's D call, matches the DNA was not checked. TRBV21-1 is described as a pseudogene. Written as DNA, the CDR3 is TGTGCCAGCAGCAAAGCGGGGACAGTTAGCAATCAGCCCCAGCATTTT. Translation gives CASSKAGTVSNQPQHF.